Listed here is a single T cell receptor beta chain. Its specificity is unknown. The data are from a study of T-cell memory formation after mild COVID-19. Turning to the study itself: TCR clusters mostly belonged to single donors.

Amplification by 5'RACE using constant-segment primers produced TCR alpha and TCR beta cDNA libraries that carried sample barcodes and UMIs. One entry per CDR3 protein, called by TCRdb with MiXCR from the 5' RACE reads. There are fewer than 700,000 distinct CDR3 sequences in the sample; less than 25% occur only once, and approximately 8.4% lies in the top ten. Study-level results: Clones that shrank (day 15 to 85) were balanced CD4/CD8, whereas later expanders leaned CD4+.

This CDR3 is built from 13 residues. V shed 3 bases and J shed 8 bases, with 11 bases lying between them. The sample was PBMCs or a T cell subset sorted from them (not recorded which). The chain carries TRBV12-3 or TRBV12-4 and TRBJ2-1, with TRBD1 as a possible D gene (5 bases). The receptor was isolated from an adult woman who had mild COVID-19 (a few samples of this study predate the infection). Cell type and time point are not known. The CDR3 DNA reads as TGTGCCAGCAGTTTTGGCTGGGGCGATGAGCAGTTCTTC. Protein product: CASSFGWGDEQFF.